This T cell receptor (beta chain) emerged from a study of CD8+ T cells in alopecia areata. Study observations and caveats: Alphabeta T cells residing in normal skin are also sequenced in scalp samples. On tofacitinib, scalp and blood still held many of the expanded lesional clones.

The treatment was: oral pan-JAK inhibitor, 5-10 mg twice daily. CDR1 is LNHNV, CDR2 YYDKDF, per germline (reference sequence). The CDR3 has 17 amino acids. The germline V and J ends were trimmed by 5 bases and 5 bases, with 21 bases remaining between them. Sequencing used cDNA as its template, made by extracting RNA and reverse transcribing it. Using immunoSEQ multiplex PCR, the repertoire was profiled, and TCRdb retains in-frame clones only, with some absent. The table records around 190,000 clones, around three fifths of them present only once. Remarks on this clone: Its antigen is undetermined.

The TCR sequence derives from a human donor with alopecia areata. The sample was CD4+ T cells sorted from blood, taken at week 4, from a patient treated with tofacitinib. J is TRBJ2-2 and V is TRBV15; D possibly matches TRBD1 or TRBD2 (5 bases each). CDR3 protein: CATSARGAERTTGELFF. The CDR3 nucleotides read TGTGCCACCAGCGCTCGAGGGGCCGAGCGTACAACCGGGGAGCTGTTTTTT. Looking up the rest from reference TRBV15 and TRBJ2-2 gives the full variable domain: DAMVIQNPRYQVTQFGKPVTLSCSQTLNHNVMYWYQQKSSQAPKLLFHYYDKDFNNEADTPDNFQSRRPNTSFCFLDIRSPGLGDTAMYLCATSARGAERTTGELFFGEGSRLTVL.